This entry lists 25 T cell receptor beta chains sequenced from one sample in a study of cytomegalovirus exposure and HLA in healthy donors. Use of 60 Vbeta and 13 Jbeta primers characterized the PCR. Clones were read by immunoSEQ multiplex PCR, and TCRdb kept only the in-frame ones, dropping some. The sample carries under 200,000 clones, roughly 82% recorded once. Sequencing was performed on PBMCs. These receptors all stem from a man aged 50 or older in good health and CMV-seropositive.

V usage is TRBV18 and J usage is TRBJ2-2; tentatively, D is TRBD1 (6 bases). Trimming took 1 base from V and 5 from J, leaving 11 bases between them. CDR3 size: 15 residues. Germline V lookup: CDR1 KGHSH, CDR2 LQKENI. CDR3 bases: TGTGCCAGCTCACCACGGTCAGGGGAAACCGGGGAGCTGTTTTTT. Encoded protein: CASSPRSGETGELFF.

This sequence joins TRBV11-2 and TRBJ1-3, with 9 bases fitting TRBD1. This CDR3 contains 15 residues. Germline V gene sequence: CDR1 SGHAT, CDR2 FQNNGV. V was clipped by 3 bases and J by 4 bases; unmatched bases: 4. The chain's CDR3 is CASSFNRGPGNTIYF. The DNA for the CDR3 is TGTGCCAGCAGCTTCAACAGGGGGCCAGGAAACACCATATATTTT. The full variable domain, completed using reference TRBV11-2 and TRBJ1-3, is EAGVAQSPRYKIIEKRQSVAFWCNPISGHATLYWYQQILGQGPKLLIQFQNNGVVDDSQLPKDRFSAERLKGVDSTLKIQPAKLEDSAVYLCASSFNRGPGNTIYFGEGSWLTVV.

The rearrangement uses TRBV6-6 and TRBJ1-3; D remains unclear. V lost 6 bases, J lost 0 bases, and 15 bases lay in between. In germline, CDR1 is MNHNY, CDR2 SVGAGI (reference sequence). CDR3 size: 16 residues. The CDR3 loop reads CASRSGLYFSGNTIYF. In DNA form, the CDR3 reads TGTGCCAGCAGGTCCGGACTCTACTTCTCTGGAAACACCATATATTTT.

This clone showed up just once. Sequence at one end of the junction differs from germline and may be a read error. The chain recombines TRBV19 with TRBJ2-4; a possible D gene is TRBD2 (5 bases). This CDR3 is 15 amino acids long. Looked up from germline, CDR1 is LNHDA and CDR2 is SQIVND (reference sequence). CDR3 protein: CASSSGLGLKNSQYF. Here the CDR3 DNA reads TGTGCCAGTAGTTCGGGGTTAGGCCTCAAAAACAGTCAGTACTTC.

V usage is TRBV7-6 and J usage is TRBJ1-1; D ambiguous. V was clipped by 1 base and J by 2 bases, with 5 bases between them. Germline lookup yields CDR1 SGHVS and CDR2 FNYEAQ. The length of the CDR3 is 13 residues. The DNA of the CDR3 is TGTGCCAGCAGCTTAGAAGCAAACACTGAAGCTTTCTTT. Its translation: CASSLEANTEAFF.

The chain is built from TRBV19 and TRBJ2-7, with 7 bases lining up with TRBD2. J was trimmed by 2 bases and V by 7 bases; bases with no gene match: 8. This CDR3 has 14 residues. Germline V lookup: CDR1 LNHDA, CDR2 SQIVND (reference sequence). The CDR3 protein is CASTKGAGAYEQYF. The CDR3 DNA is TGTGCCAGTACTAAGGGTGCGGGGGCCTACGAGCAGTACTTC. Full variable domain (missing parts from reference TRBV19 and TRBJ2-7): DGGITQSPKYLFRKEGQNVTLSCEQNLNHDAMYWYRQDPGQGLRLIYYSQIVNDFQKGDIAEGYSVSREKKESFPLTVTSAQKNPTAFYLCASTKGAGAYEQYFGPGTRLTVT.

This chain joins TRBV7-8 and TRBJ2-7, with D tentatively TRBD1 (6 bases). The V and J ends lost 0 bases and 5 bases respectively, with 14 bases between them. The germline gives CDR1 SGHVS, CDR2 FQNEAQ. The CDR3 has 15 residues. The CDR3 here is CASSLAMGRGNEQYF. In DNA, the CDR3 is TGTGCCAGCAGCTTAGCGATGGGCAGGGGTAACGAGCAGTACTTC.

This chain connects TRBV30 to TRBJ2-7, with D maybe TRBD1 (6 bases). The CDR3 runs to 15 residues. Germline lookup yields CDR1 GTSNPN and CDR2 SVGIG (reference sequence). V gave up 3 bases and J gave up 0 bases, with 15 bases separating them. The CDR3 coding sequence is TGTGCCTGGAGGCCTCGCAACAGGGACTCCTACGAGCAGTACTTC. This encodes CAWRPRNRDSYEQYF.

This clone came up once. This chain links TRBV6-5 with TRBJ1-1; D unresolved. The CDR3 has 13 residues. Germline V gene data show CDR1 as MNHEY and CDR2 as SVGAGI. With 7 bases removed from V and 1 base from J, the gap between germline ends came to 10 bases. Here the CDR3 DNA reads TGTGCCAGCAAGGTACAGTCGAACACTGAAGCTTTCTTT. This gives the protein CASKVQSNTEAFF.

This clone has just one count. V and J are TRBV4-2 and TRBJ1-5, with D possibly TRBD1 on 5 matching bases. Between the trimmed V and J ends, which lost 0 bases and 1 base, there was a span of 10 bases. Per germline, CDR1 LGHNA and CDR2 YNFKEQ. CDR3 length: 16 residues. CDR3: CASSQDGAGSNQPQHF. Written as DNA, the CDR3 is TGTGCCAGCAGCCAAGATGGCGCAGGGAGCAATCAGCCCCAGCATTTT.

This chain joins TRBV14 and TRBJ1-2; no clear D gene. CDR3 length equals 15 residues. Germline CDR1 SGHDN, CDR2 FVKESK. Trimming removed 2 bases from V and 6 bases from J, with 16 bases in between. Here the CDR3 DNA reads TGTGCCAGCAGCCAACACCCCCACGCGGCGGATGGCTACACCTTC. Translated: CASSQHPHAADGYTF.

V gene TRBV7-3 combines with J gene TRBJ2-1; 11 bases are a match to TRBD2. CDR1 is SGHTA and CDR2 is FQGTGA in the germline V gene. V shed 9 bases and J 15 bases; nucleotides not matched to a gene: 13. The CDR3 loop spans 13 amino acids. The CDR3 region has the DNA TGTGCCAGGAAGACTAGCGGGGAAGAGTTGGGGTTCTTC. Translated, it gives CARKTSGEELGFF.

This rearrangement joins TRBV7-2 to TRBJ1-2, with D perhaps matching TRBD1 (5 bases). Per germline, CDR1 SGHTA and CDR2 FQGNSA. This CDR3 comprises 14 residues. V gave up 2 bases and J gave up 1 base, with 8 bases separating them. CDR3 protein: CASSLHGGNYGYTF. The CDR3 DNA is TGTGCCAGCAGCTTACACGGGGGTAACTATGGCTACACCTTC.

The CDR3 spells CASSPRQGPYEQYF. The CDR3 DNA reads as TGTGCCAGCAGCCCTCGACAGGGTCCCTACGAGCAGTACTTC. V and J are TRBV7-2 and TRBJ2-7; 7 nucleotides align to TRBD1. This CDR3 region has 14 residues. V dropped 5 bases and J dropped 2; count of bases not matched to a gene: 6. CDR1 is SGHTA and CDR2 is FQGNSA in the germline V gene.

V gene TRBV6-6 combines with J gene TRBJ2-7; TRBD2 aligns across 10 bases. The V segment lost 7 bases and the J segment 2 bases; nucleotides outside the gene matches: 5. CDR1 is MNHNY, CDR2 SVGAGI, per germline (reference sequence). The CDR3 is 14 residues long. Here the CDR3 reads CASNERGGTYEQYF. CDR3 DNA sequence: TGTGCCAGCAATGAGCGGGGGGGAACCTACGAGCAGTACTTC.

CDR3 sequence (DNA): TGCAGCGTTGATGACCAGGGGGCTAGTGGGGCCAACGTCCTGACTTTC. Amino acids: CSVDDQGASGANVLTF. V gene TRBV29-1 combines with J gene TRBJ2-6; 8 nucleotides line up with TRBD1. Germline values: CDR1 SQVTM, CDR2 ANQGSEA. CDR3 length: 16 residues. J was trimmed by 3 bases and V by 3 bases; bases with no gene match: 7.

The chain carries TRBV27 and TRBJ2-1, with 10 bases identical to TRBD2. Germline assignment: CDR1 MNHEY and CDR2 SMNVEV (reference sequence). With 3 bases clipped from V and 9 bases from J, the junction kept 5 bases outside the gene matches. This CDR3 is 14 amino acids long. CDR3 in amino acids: CASSFNSGRSEQFF. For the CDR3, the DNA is TGTGCCAGCAGTTTCAATAGCGGGAGGAGTGAGCAGTTCTTC.

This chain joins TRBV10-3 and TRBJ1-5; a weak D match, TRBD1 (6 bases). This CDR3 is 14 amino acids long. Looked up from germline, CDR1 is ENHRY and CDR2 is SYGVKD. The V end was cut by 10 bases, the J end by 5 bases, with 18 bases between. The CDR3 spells CATLRGARDQPQHF. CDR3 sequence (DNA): TGTGCCACCCTACGGGGGGCAAGGGATCAGCCCCAGCATTTT.

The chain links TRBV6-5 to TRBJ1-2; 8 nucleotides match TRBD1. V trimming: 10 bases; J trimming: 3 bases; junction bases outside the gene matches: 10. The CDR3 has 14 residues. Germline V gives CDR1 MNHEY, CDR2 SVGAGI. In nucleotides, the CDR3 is TGTGCCACCGCGTCCAGGGGGCAGGACTATGGCTACACCTTC. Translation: CATASRGQDYGYTF.

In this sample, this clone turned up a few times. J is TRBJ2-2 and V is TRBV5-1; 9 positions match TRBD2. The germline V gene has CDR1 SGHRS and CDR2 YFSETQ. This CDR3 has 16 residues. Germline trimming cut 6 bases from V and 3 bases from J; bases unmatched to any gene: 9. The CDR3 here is CASKLGGRADTGELFF. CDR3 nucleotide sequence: TGCGCCAGCAAGCTTGGCGGGAGGGCTGACACCGGGGAGCTGTTTTTT.

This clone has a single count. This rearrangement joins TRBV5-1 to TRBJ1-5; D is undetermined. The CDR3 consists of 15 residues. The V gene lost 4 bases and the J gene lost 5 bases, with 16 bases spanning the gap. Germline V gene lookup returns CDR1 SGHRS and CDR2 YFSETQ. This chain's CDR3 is CASSPGPGFDQPQHF. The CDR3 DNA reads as TGCGCCAGCAGCCCCGGTCCGGGTTTTGATCAGCCCCAGCATTTT.

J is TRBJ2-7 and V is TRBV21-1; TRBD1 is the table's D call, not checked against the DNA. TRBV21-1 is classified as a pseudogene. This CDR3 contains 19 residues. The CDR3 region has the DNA TGTGCCAGGAAAGAATTAAGGACAGGGGCCTTATGGCGTCCCTACGAGCAGTACTTC. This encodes CARKELRTGALWRPYEQYF.

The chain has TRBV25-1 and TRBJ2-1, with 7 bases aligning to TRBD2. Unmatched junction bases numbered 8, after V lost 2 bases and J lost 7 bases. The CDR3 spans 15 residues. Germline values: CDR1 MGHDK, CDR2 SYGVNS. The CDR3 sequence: CASSEGSGGMNEQFF. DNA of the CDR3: TGTGCCAGCAGTGAAGGTTCGGGAGGTATGAATGAGCAGTTCTTC. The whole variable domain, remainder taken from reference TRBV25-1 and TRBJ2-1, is EADIYQTPRYLVIGTGKKITLECSQTMGHDKMYWYQQDPGMELHLIHYSYGVNSTEKGDLSSESTVSRIRTEHFPLTLESARPSHTSQYLCASSEGSGGMNEQFFGPGTRLTVL.

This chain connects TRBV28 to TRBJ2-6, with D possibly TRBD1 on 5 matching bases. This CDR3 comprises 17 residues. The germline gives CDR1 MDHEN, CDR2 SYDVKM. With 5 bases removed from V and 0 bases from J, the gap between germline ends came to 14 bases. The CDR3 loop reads CASSTTDLSSGANVLTF. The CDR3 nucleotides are TGTGCCAGCAGTACGACAGACCTTAGCTCTGGGGCCAACGTCCTGACTTTC.

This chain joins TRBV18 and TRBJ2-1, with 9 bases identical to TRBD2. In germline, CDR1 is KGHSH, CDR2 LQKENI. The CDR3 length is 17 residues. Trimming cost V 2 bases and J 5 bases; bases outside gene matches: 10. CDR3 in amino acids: CASSPRLADAPNNEQFF. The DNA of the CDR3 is TGTGCCAGCTCACCAAGACTAGCGGACGCCCCTAACAATGAGCAGTTCTTC.